The 20 T cell receptor beta chains below were found in one sample sequenced in a study of persistence of HIV-infected CD4 T cells. For these receptors, no antigen is known. This nonspecific control used anti-CD3/anti-CD28 bead stimulation of CD4+ T cells. Sorting of responding CD4+ T cells relied on upregulated CD40 ligand together with CD69. The libraries were made with immunoSEQ version 4 in survey mode. The method was immunoSEQ multiplex PCR; TCRdb's version includes in-frame clones alone and lacks a portion of them. The profile shows roughly 43,000 clones, about 89% of them singletons. Sequencing used CD4+ T cells sorted from PBMCs after 18-hour stimulation, obtained from a patient who received antiretroviral therapy. The receptors were sampled from an adult man with HIV who was CMV-seropositive.

The V gene is TRBV19, the J gene TRBJ1-4; D is possibly TRBD1 (6 bases). The CDR3 runs to 14 residues. From germline, CDR1 is LNHDA and CDR2 SQIVND (reference sequence). With 3 bases removed from V and 6 bases from J, the gap between germline ends came to 11 bases. The CDR3 here is CASSMGHGDEKLFF. The CDR3 coding sequence is TGTGCCAGTAGTATGGGACACGGTGATGAAAAACTGTTTTTT.

The gene calls are TRBV6-5 and TRBJ2-7, with a weak D call TRBD2 (5 bases). In germline, CDR1 is MNHEY, CDR2 SVGAGI. This CDR3 contains 13 residues. V lost 6 bases, J lost 0 bases, and 9 bases lay in between. The CDR3 sequence: CASSLEGSYEQYF. The CDR3 DNA reads as TGTGCCAGCAGCCTTGAGGGCTCCTACGAGCAGTACTTC.

This clone has a single count. The genes are TRBV4-2 and TRBJ2-3, with TRBD2 identical over 9 bases. Germline trimming cut 0 bases from V and 7 bases from J; bases unmatched to any gene: 11. In germline, CDR1 is LGHNA, CDR2 YNFKEQ. This CDR3 is built from 17 residues. CDR3 sequence reads: CASSQEGQSGGLHTQYF. The CDR3 DNA reads as TGTGCCAGCAGCCAAGAGGGGCAGAGCGGGGGGTTACATACGCAGTATTTT.

The chain links TRBV11-3 to TRBJ2-1; D is perhaps TRBD1 (7 bases). The germline V gene encodes CDR1 SGHNT and CDR2 YENEEA. V was cut by 5 bases and J by 1 base, with 12 bases left in between. CDR3 length: 15 residues. The CDR3 loop is CASSTAGGSYNEQFF. In nucleotides, the CDR3 is TGTGCCAGCAGCACCGCAGGGGGGTCCTACAATGAGCAGTTCTTC.

This chain joins TRBV10-2 and TRBJ2-7; no reliable D call. V was clipped by 0 bases and J by 3 bases, with 9 bases between them. Germline V lookup: CDR1 WSHSY, CDR2 SAAADI. The length of the CDR3 is 14 residues. The DNA of the CDR3 is TGCGCCAGCAGTGAGTCAGGAAGCTTCTACGAGCAGTACTTC. Amino acids: CASSESGSFYEQYF.

The CDR3 DNA follows: TGTGCCAGCAGTTATCGGGGTGAAGCTTTCTTT. Residues: CASSYRGEAFF. The J gene is TRBJ1-1, the V gene TRBV6-6; D gene unclear. Per the germline V gene, CDR1 is MNHNY and CDR2 is SVGAGI (reference sequence). Trimming shortened V by 3 bases and J by 7 bases, and 6 bases separated the two germline ends. There are 11 residues in the CDR3.

The CDR3 region is CSGRRGSTDTQYF. In DNA, the CDR3 is TGCAGCGGCCGGCGGGGTAGCACAGATACGCAGTATTTT. V usage is TRBV29-1 and J usage is TRBJ2-3, with D maybe TRBD2 (6 bases). Per the germline V gene, CDR1 is SQVTM and CDR2 is ANQGSEA. The ends were cut back, 7 bases at V and 0 bases at J, with 11 bases in the middle. The CDR3 has 13 residues.

This rearrangement joins TRBV27 to TRBJ2-1; 13 bases are a match to TRBD2. This CDR3 is built from 16 residues. Trimming took 5 bases from V and 14 from J; bases not matched to a gene: 15. Germline assignment: CDR1 MNHEY and CDR2 SMNVEV (reference sequence). The chain's CDR3 is CASSRRTSGGLTGEFF. CDR3 coding DNA: TGTGCCAGCAGTCGCCGGACTAGCGGGGGCCTCACAGGAGAGTTCTTC.

V usage is TRBV3-1 (or the pseudogene TRBV3-2) and J usage is TRBJ2-7, with a tentative D call TRBD1 (5 bases). The germline V gene has CDR1 LGHDT and CDR2 YNNKEL (reference sequence). Trimming stripped 1 base from V and 6 bases from J, with 7 bases between. This CDR3 has 12 residues. CDR3: CASSQVRGEQYF. Here the CDR3 DNA reads TGTGCCAGCAGCCAAGTAAGGGGCGAGCAGTACTTC.

By share, this clone counts as medium-sized (0.01 to 0.1%). V and J are TRBV5-8 and TRBJ1-5, with 7 positions matching TRBD1. Germline CDR1 SGHTS, CDR2 YDEGEE. The CDR3 length is 14 residues. V lost 3 bases and J lost 4; bases outside the gene matches: 4. CDR3 sequence reads: CASSSQGLNQPQHF. The CDR3 DNA reads TGTGCCAGCAGCTCACAGGGGCTAAATCAGCCCCAGCATTTT.

J is TRBJ1-2 and V is TRBV19; the match to TRBD1 covers 7 bases. The V gene's germline CDR1 is LNHDA and CDR2 SQIVND (reference sequence). CDR3 length equals 15 residues. V dropped 3 bases and J dropped 0; count of bases not matched to a gene: 4. The DNA for the CDR3 is TGTGCCAGTAGTATGGCCGGGACAGCTAACTATGGCTACACCTTC. This sequence encodes CASSMAGTANYGYTF.

This chain joins TRBV5-1 and TRBJ2-6, with 7 bases identical to TRBD1. The V segment lost 3 bases and the J segment 2 bases; nucleotides outside the gene matches: 5. The CDR3 consists of 16 residues. Germline V lookup: CDR1 SGHRS, CDR2 YFSETQ. The CDR3 here is CASSSGTVAGANVLTF. CDR3 coding DNA: TGCGCCAGCAGCTCCGGGACAGTTGCTGGGGCCAACGTCCTGACTTTC.

This rearrangement joins TRBV6-2 or TRBV6-3 to TRBJ2-7; D is unclear. Germline CDR1 and CDR2: MNHEY and SVGEGT. The CDR3 has 12 residues. Trimming cost V 0 bases and J 10 bases, with 10 bases left between them. CDR3 loop: CASSYSFGFQYF. CDR3 in DNA: TGTGCCAGCAGTTACTCTTTCGGCTTCCAGTACTTC.

This chain connects TRBV18 to TRBJ1-5; the D gene is possibly TRBD1 (5 bases). The CDR3 extends over 15 amino acids. V was shortened by 4 bases and J by 4 bases, with 14 bases between the two germline ends. Per the germline V gene, CDR1 is KGHSH and CDR2 is LQKENI. Here the CDR3 reads CASSLDQGGNQPQHF. As DNA, the CDR3 is TGTGCCAGCTCACTGGATCAGGGAGGAAATCAGCCCCAGCATTTT.

The chain carries TRBV18 and TRBJ1-2; the D is unclear. CDR3 length equals 13 residues. Germline CDR1 is KGHSH and CDR2 is LQKENI. Trimming stripped 3 bases from V and 4 bases from J, with 9 bases between. This CDR3 reads CASSPKGLYGYTF. The CDR3 coding sequence is TGTGCCAGCTCACCCAAGGGCCTCTATGGCTACACCTTC.

The V call is TRBV18, the J call TRBJ1-6; D may be TRBD1 (6 bases). The V gene lost 5 bases and the J gene lost 10 bases, with 18 bases spanning the gap. This CDR3 region has 15 residues. Germline loops: CDR1 KGHSH, CDR2 LQKENI. This CDR3 is CASSFRGESKSPLHF. For the CDR3, the DNA is TGTGCCAGCTCATTCAGGGGTGAAAGTAAATCACCCCTCCACTTT. Together with reference TRBV18 and TRBJ1-6, the CDR3 gives the full variable domain: NAGVMQNPRHLVRRRGQEARLRCSPMKGHSHVYWYRQLPEEGLKFMVYLQKENIIDESGMPKERFSAEFPKEGPSILRIQQVVRGDSAAYFCASSFRGESKSPLHFGNGTRLTVT.

This clone was found once. The chain uses TRBV15 and TRBJ2-1; tentatively, D is TRBD2 (6 bases). V lost 4 bases and J 1 base, leaving 20 bases between the germline ends. The CDR3 is made up of 18 amino acids. The germline V gene encodes CDR1 LNHNV and CDR2 YYDKDF (reference sequence). CDR3 region: CATSTRGKGVRSYNEQFF. The CDR3, as DNA: TGTGCCACCAGCACCCGGGGGAAGGGCGTGCGGTCCTACAATGAGCAGTTCTTC.

J is TRBJ1-1 and V is TRBV27; maybe TRBD1 (6 bases). CDR3 length equals 14 residues. The V gene lost 5 bases and the J gene lost 0 bases, with 10 bases spanning the gap. Per the germline V gene, CDR1 is MNHEY and CDR2 is SMNVEV (reference sequence). CDR3 DNA sequence: TGTGCCAGCAGTCCGGACAGATTGAACACTGAAGCTTTCTTT. It yields the protein CASSPDRLNTEAFF.

The V call is TRBV7-3, the J call TRBJ2-1; perhaps TRBD1 as D (6 bases). This CDR3 region has 15 residues. V was clipped by 6 bases and J by 0 bases, with 12 bases between them. CDR1 is SGHTA, CDR2 FQGTGA, per germline. In DNA form, the CDR3 reads TGTGCCAGCAGTCCAGGGGTAAGCTCCTACAATGAGCAGTTCTTC. It encodes CASSPGVSSYNEQFF.

This CDR3 is CASSPVASGANVLTF. CDR3 coding DNA: TGTGCCAGCAGCCCTGTAGCCTCTGGGGCCAACGTCCTGACTTTC. The chain carries TRBV11-2 and TRBJ2-6; no clear D. Per germline, CDR1 SGHAT and CDR2 FQNNGV. The CDR3 loop spans 15 amino acids. Trimming cost V 5 bases and J 0 bases, with 8 bases left between them.